These 11 T cell receptor beta chains originate from one sample sequenced in a study of blood T cell repertoires in COVID-19. Method: immunoSEQ multiplex PCR; TCRdb's copy keeps in-frame clones and lacks some. The sample lists about 170,000 clones, almost 85% occurring once. The sample comprised peripheral blood. Receptors originate from a woman older than 75 with acute or convalescent COVID-19.

The chain uses TRBV4-3 and TRBJ1-1, with D perhaps matching TRBD1 (5 bases). The CDR3 is made up of 14 amino acids. Germline V gene data show CDR1 as LGHNA and CDR2 as YSLEER. Trimming shortened V by 3 bases and J by 5 bases, and 13 bases separated the two germline ends. CDR3 bases: TGCGCCAGCAGCCAGATGACGGGGGGTACTGAAGCTTTCTTT. This codes for CASSQMTGGTEAFF.

This chain uses TRBV7-9 with TRBJ1-6; 8 bases align to TRBD1. V was clipped by 5 bases and J by 7 bases; unmatched bases: 4. Germline CDR1 and CDR2: SEHNR and FQNEAQ (reference sequence). The CDR3 has 14 amino acids. The CDR3 sequence is CASSIGQGNSPLHF. The CDR3 nucleotides read TGTGCCAGCAGCATTGGACAGGGAAATTCACCCCTCCACTTT.

The genes are TRBV18 and TRBJ2-7, with D possibly TRBD2 on 5 matching bases. V shed 6 bases and J shed 2 bases, with 14 bases lying between them. The CDR3 extends over 14 amino acids. Germline CDR1 reads KGHSH; CDR2 reads LQKENI. The chain's CDR3 is CASSARRGTYEQYF. The CDR3 DNA sequence: TGTGCCAGCTCTGCCCGACGGGGAACCTACGAGCAGTACTTC.

The chain employs TRBV6-5 and TRBJ2-7, with D possibly TRBD2 on 6 matching bases. Looked up from germline, CDR1 is MNHEY and CDR2 is SVGAGI. V was cut by 2 bases and J by 6 bases, with 14 bases left in between. The CDR3 length is 14 residues. DNA of the CDR3: TGTGCCAGCAGTTACGGAGGGAGGTTCTCCGAGCAGTACTTC. It is translated as CASSYGGRFSEQYF.

The gene calls are TRBV5-1 and TRBJ1-2; 10 positions match TRBD1. The CDR3 has 16 residues. CDR1 is SGHRS, CDR2 YFSETQ, per germline. Trimming at V came to 4 bases and at J to 4 bases, leaving 10 bases not matched to a gene. CDR3 coding DNA: TGCGCCAGCAGCCCGAACCCGGGACAGGGGCCCTATGGCTACACCTTC. Its protein product is CASSPNPGQGPYGYTF. Complete variable domain (other parts from reference TRBV5-1 and TRBJ1-2): KAGVTQTPRYLIKTRGQQVTLSCSPISGHRSVSWYQQTPGQGLQFLFEYFSETQRNKGNFPGRFSGRQFSNSRSEMNVSTLELGDSALYLCASSPNPGQGPYGYTFGSGTRLTVV.

V gene TRBV6-5 combines with J gene TRBJ1-2; D is perhaps TRBD1 (5 bases). The CDR3 runs to 15 residues. The germline gives CDR1 MNHEY, CDR2 SVGAGI. Trimming removed 9 bases at V and 0 bases at J, with 17 bases between. Here the CDR3 DNA reads TGTGCCAGTTCACGGAGGGGTTTAGCTAACTATGGCTACACCTTC. Translation gives CASSRRGLANYGYTF.

The V call is TRBV4-2, the J call TRBJ2-1, with 10 bases identical to TRBD2. V dropped 3 bases and J dropped 5; count of bases not matched to a gene: 7. Germline assignment: CDR1 LGHNA and CDR2 YNFKEQ. This CDR3 has 16 amino acids. CDR3 residues: CASSQVRLAGDNEQFF. For the CDR3, the DNA is TGTGCCAGCAGCCAGGTGCGCCTAGCGGGGGACAATGAGCAGTTCTTC.

The V and J genes are TRBV2 and TRBJ1-5; 7 bases match TRBD1. The CDR3 consists of 15 residues. V dropped 6 bases and J dropped 0; count of bases not matched to a gene: 5. Germline CDR1 and CDR2: SNHLY and FYNNEI. The CDR3 DNA reads TGTGCCAGCAGGGGGACAGACCATAGCAATCAGCCCCAGCATTTT. It translates to CASRGTDHSNQPQHF.

The sample holds a few counts of this clone. J is TRBJ2-2 and V is TRBV21-1; the DNA was not compared with TRBD1, the D call given in the table. TRBV21-1 is tagged as a pseudogene. CDR3 length: 19 residues. The CDR3 reads CASSPRKPPPRPNTGELFF. DNA of the CDR3: TGTGCCAGCAGTCCCAGGAAACCCCCGCCTCGTCCGAACACCGGGGAGCTGTTTTTT.

CDR3: CASSLKLSSYEQYF. CDR3 DNA sequence: TGTGCCAGTAGTTTGAAACTTAGCTCCTACGAGCAGTACTTC. This chain uses TRBV19 with TRBJ2-7; D gene ambiguous. Deletions cut 5 bases from V and 0 bases from J, with 11 bases between. Germline CDR1 is LNHDA and CDR2 is SQIVND (reference sequence). The CDR3 length is 14 residues.

The CDR3 protein is CASSDLGQHDYGYTF. Here the CDR3 DNA reads TGTGCCAGCAGTGACCTTGGACAGCACGACTATGGCTACACCTTC. This chain links TRBV6-1 with TRBJ1-2; D might be TRBD1 (6 bases). Germline lookup yields CDR1 MNHNS and CDR2 SASEGT. V lost 3 bases and J lost 3, with 14 bases in between. This CDR3 comprises 15 residues.